The 24 T cell receptor beta chains below were found in one sample sequenced in a study of shared clonotypes between healthy human individuals. Here immunoSEQ multiplex PCR was the method, and the copy in TCRdb shows in-frame clones only, minus some. The sample has roughly 760,000 clones, less than 85% seen once. Specimen: memory CD4+ T cells sorted from blood. Subset reported: CD45RA-negative fraction. These receptors were collected from a woman aged 25 to 39 in good health.

The V gene is TRBV28, the J gene TRBJ2-7, with a weak D call TRBD2 (5 bases). Germline values: CDR1 MDHEN, CDR2 SYDVKM. Deletions cut 5 bases from V and 4 bases from J, with 27 bases between. CDR3 length equals 18 residues. The CDR3 nucleotides read TGTGCCAGCAGTCCCTCAAGGGCAAGGAGGATAGAGGCTTACGAGCAGTACTTC. It codes for CASSPSRARRIEAYEQYF. The variable domain in full, with the rest retrieved from reference TRBV28 and TRBJ2-7, is DVKVTQSSRYLVKRTGEKVFLECVQDMDHENMFWYRQDPGLGLRLIYFSYDVKMKEKGDIPEGYSVSREKKERFSLILESASTNQTSMYLCASSPSRARRIEAYEQYFGPGTRLTVT.

The gene calls are TRBV20-1 and TRBJ2-3, with unresolved D. Germline V gene lookup returns CDR1 DFQATT and CDR2 SNEGSKA (reference sequence). CDR3 length: 11 amino acids. The germline V and J ends were trimmed by 3 bases and 4 bases, with 5 bases remaining between them. Written as DNA, the CDR3 is TGCAGTGCTAGGGGGTCAGATACGCAGTATTTT. It specifies CSARGSDTQYF.

This clone has only a few counts. The chain is built from TRBV6-1 and TRBJ1-4; 7 nucleotides match TRBD1. This CDR3 region has 18 residues. Germline CDR1 reads MNHNS; CDR2 reads SASEGT. V gave up 0 bases and J gave up 8 bases; unmatched junction bases: 15. This CDR3 is CASSEALGWRTGGEKLFF. The CDR3 nucleotides are TGTGCCAGCAGTGAAGCCCTTGGTTGGAGGACAGGCGGGGAAAAACTGTTTTTT.

The chain joins TRBV7-2 to TRBJ2-3; no clear D gene. Germline CDR1 reads SGHTA; CDR2 reads FQGNSA. The germline V and J ends were trimmed by 5 bases and 3 bases, with 27 bases remaining between them. The CDR3 contains 19 residues. The CDR3 here is CASSIMVLVGKGFTDTQYF. The CDR3 DNA sequence: TGTGCCAGCAGCATTATGGTTCTCGTGGGGAAAGGGTTTACAGATACGCAGTATTTT.

The chain links TRBV6-1 to TRBJ1-4; D possibly corresponds to TRBD1 (5 bases). V shed 4 bases and J shed 8 bases, with 11 bases lying between them. CDR3 length equals 13 residues. Germline V CDR1 and CDR2: MNHNS, SASEGT. The DNA for the CDR3 is TGTGCCAGCAGTGGGCAGGGTGGGGAAAAACTGTTTTTT. Encoded protein: CASSGQGGEKLFF.

The rearrangement joins TRBV5-1 to TRBJ2-3; no clear D gene. V gave up 7 bases and J gave up 3 bases, with 12 bases separating them. The CDR3 covers 13 residues. Germline V gene sequence: CDR1 SGHRS, CDR2 YFSETQ. The CDR3 spells CASGTGGTDTQYF. CDR3 nucleotides: TGCGCCAGCGGCACCGGTGGGACAGATACGCAGTATTTT.

V usage is TRBV7-8 and J usage is TRBJ1-3; 8 nucleotides line up with TRBD1. The CDR3 has 16 residues. J lost 2 bases, V lost 3 bases, and 6 bases had no gene match. Germline V lookup: CDR1 SGHVS, CDR2 FQNEAQ. CDR3 DNA: TGTGCCAGCAGCTTTAGGACAGGGACAACTGGAAACACCATATATTTT. Protein: CASSFRTGTTGNTIYF.

The V gene is TRBV30, the J gene TRBJ2-7; a weak D match, TRBD1 (6 bases). The germline gives CDR1 GTSNPN, CDR2 SVGIG (reference sequence). The CDR3 spans 19 residues. Trimming pared 0 bases from V and 2 bases from J, leaving 26 bases between. The CDR3, as DNA: TGTGCCTGGAGTGTACCGGGACAAACGTTACAAGGGTCTCCCTACGAGCAGTACTTC. Residues: CAWSVPGQTLQGSPYEQYF.

This rearrangement joins TRBV28 to TRBJ2-7, with TRBD1 as a possible D gene (5 bases). Looked up from germline, CDR1 is MDHEN and CDR2 is SYDVKM. The CDR3 spans 15 residues. Trimming shortened V by 3 bases and J by 5 bases, and 17 bases separated the two germline ends. In DNA, the CDR3 is TGTGCCAGCAGTTTTTCCAGGGCTCTTTTCGACGAGCAGTACTTC. Protein: CASSFSRALFDEQYF.

This clone was counted between two and nine times. This sequence joins TRBV7-9 and TRBJ2-1; D gene ambiguous. The germline CDR1 and CDR2 sequences are SEHNR and FQNEAQ (reference sequence). Trimming took off 7 bases at V and 7 bases at J, with 8 bases between the two ends. CDR3 length equals 11 residues. Written as DNA, the CDR3 is TGTGCCAGCAATGAGATTAATGAGCAGTTCTTC. Translated, it gives CASNEINEQFF.

This clone is a singleton in its sample. The CDR3 reads CASSLFFGDRDNQPQHF. The CDR3 DNA is TGTGCCAGCAGTTTATTTTTTGGGGACAGGGACAATCAGCCCCAGCATTTT. This chain joins TRBV28 and TRBJ1-5; TRBD1 matches at 9 bases. CDR1 is MDHEN, CDR2 SYDVKM, per germline. With V trimmed by 1 base and J by 3 bases, 7 bases remained unmatched. There are 17 residues in the CDR3.

This clone has only a few counts. The chain couples TRBV28 to TRBJ2-5; D tentatively reads TRBD1 or TRBD2 (5 bases each). The CDR3 has 14 amino acids. Looked up from germline, CDR1 is MDHEN and CDR2 is SYDVKM. V gave up 6 bases and J gave up 9 bases, with 20 bases separating them. The CDR3 nucleotides read TGTGCCAGCAGCCCAGCCGGGGTCCAAGGGGCCCAGTACTTC. Its protein product is CASSPAGVQGAQYF.

The chain is built from TRBV9 and TRBJ1-4; D is undetermined. Between the trimmed V and J ends, which lost 0 bases and 12 bases, there was a span of 15 bases. Germline V gene data show CDR1 as SGDLS and CDR2 as YYNGEE. This CDR3 has 14 residues. CDR3 sequence: CASSVVDTPLELFF. The CDR3 bases are TGTGCCAGCAGCGTAGTAGACACCCCTTTGGAACTGTTTTTT.

The CDR3 coding sequence is TGCAGCGTTGAAGGGGGTCAGGTCGATAGCAAAGCTTTCTTT. It encodes CSVEGGQVDSKAFF. The J gene is TRBJ1-1, the V gene TRBV29-1; no reliable D call. The CDR3 spans 14 residues. Germline assignment: CDR1 SQVTM and CDR2 ANQGSEA. V was trimmed by 1 base and J by 9 bases, leaving 18 bases between them.

V usage is TRBV19 and J usage is TRBJ1-1; no firm D call. The germline V gene encodes CDR1 LNHDA and CDR2 SQIVND (reference sequence). The CDR3 loop spans 14 amino acids. V was pared by 3 bases and J by 0 bases, with 8 bases between. CDR3: CASSIKGMNTEAFF. The DNA for the CDR3 is TGTGCCAGTAGTATTAAAGGGATGAACACTGAAGCTTTCTTT.

V and J are TRBV6-1 and TRBJ1-2; no reliable D call. Germline V gene sequence: CDR1 MNHNS, CDR2 SASEGT. The CDR3 has 14 residues. Deletions cut 2 bases from V and 4 bases from J, with 11 bases between. The CDR3 sequence: CASSELRVSYGYTF. The DNA for the CDR3 is TGTGCCAGCAGTGAACTCCGTGTTAGCTATGGCTACACCTTC.

The V and J genes are TRBV4-2 and TRBJ2-5; a weak D match, TRBD2 (5 bases). V dropped 0 bases and J dropped 3 bases, with 5 bases sitting between them. The CDR3 runs to 13 residues. Germline lookup yields CDR1 LGHNA and CDR2 YNFKEQ. The CDR3 DNA sequence: TGTGCCAGCAGCCAAGAAGCGGAAGAGACCCAGTACTTC. Its translation: CASSQEAEETQYF.

This clone has a single count. This chain links TRBV30 with TRBJ1-1; D is uncertain. Per germline, CDR1 GTSNPN and CDR2 SVGIG (reference sequence). The CDR3 covers 17 residues. Trimming took off 2 bases at V and 0 bases at J, with 19 bases between the two ends. CDR3 loop: CAWSPDRTEPLNTEAFF. As DNA, the CDR3 is TGTGCCTGGAGTCCAGATCGCACAGAGCCTCTGAACACTGAAGCTTTCTTT.

This clone was observed a few times. The chain has TRBV25-1 and TRBJ2-2; D might be TRBD1 or TRBD2, each matching 5 bases. Deletions cut 5 bases from V and 5 bases from J, with 24 bases between. Germline V gives CDR1 MGHDK, CDR2 SYGVNS. The CDR3 totals 18 residues. CDR3 nucleotides: TGTGCCAGCAGTAACCCGGCGGCCGGGGCGAAAAAGACCGGGGAGCTGTTTTTT. Protein product: CASSNPAAGAKKTGELFF.

Here the CDR3 reads CASSFGTSGVETQYF. DNA of the CDR3: TGCGCCAGCAGCTTCGGGACTAGCGGGGTAGAGACCCAGTACTTC. The gene calls are TRBV5-1 and TRBJ2-5; 13 bases are shared with TRBD2. The CDR3 length is 15 residues. Germline trimming cut 2 bases from V and 4 bases from J; bases unmatched to any gene: 2. CDR1 and CDR2 from the germline V gene are SGHRS and YFSETQ.

The chain uses TRBV10-3 and TRBJ2-1; unclear D gene. V was shortened by 3 bases and J by 6 bases, with 3 bases between the two germline ends. This CDR3 contains 11 residues. Germline values: CDR1 ENHRY, CDR2 SYGVKD. CDR3 sequence reads: CAISEANEQFF. The CDR3 nucleotides read TGTGCCATCAGTGAAGCCAATGAGCAGTTCTTC.

This sequence joins TRBV11-2 and TRBJ2-5; D not resolved. The V gene lost 4 bases and the J gene lost 1 base, with 13 bases spanning the gap. The germline V gene has CDR1 SGHAT and CDR2 FQNNGV. The CDR3 length is 15 residues. CDR3 amino acids: CASSSGHKIQETQYF. The CDR3 DNA follows: TGTGCCAGCAGCTCGGGCCACAAGATCCAAGAGACCCAGTACTTC.

The chain recombines TRBV11-2 with TRBJ1-2, with D possibly being TRBD1 (6 bases). V lost 5 bases, J lost 0 bases, and 13 bases lay in between. The CDR3 is 15 residues long. The V gene's germline CDR1 is SGHAT and CDR2 FQNNGV. CDR3 region: CASSPSWGPNYGYTF. The CDR3 nucleotides read TGTGCCAGCAGCCCTAGTTGGGGGCCTAACTATGGCTACACCTTC.

The chain couples TRBV28 to TRBJ2-7, with TRBD2 matching over 7 bases. V gave up 4 bases and J gave up 3 bases; unmatched junction bases: 9. In germline, CDR1 is MDHEN, CDR2 SYDVKM. The CDR3 totals 15 residues. The CDR3 DNA sequence: TGTGCCAGCAGTTCTTTCATGGCTAGCGGCTACGAGCAGTACTTC. It is translated as CASSSFMASGYEQYF.